This T cell receptor (beta chain) was sequenced for a study of blood T cell repertoires in COVID-19. Profiling relied on immunoSEQ multiplex PCR, and the TCRdb table lists in-frame clones only, not all of them. Here the sample spans about 100,000 clones, over 75% being singletons. This TCR was recovered from a woman aged 70-85 years with acute or convalescent COVID-19. What was sequenced was peripheral blood.

The CDR3 region has the DNA TGCGCCAGCAGCTCTAGCGGAAATGAGCAGTTCTTC. Its translation: CASSSSGNEQFF. The chain combines TRBV5-1 with TRBJ2-1; the match to TRBD2 covers 7 bases. The junction had 1 base not matched to a gene; V was cut back by 3 bases and J by 7 bases. The CDR3 totals 12 residues. Germline V gene lookup returns CDR1 SGHRS and CDR2 YFSETQ.